This T cell receptor beta chain was identified in a study of CD8 T cells in ankylosing spondylitis (dated by TCRdb to 2015 to 2018). Study-wide context: T cell receptor beta repertoires were profiled in healthy donors and ankylosing spondylitis patients so that disease-linked TCR variants could be found. The full study cohort comprised roughly 24 ankylosing spondylitis patients and about 110 healthy donors. Peripheral blood was sampled, and synovial fluid was also collected from ankylosing spondylitis patients.

Compared with germline, V lacks 5 bases and J lacks 10 bases; bases without a gene match: 7. The CDR3 goes from the cysteine to the phenylalanine over 14 residues. Just CDR3 DNA is preserved here, 42 bases in frame from base 1. From the germline V gene, CDR1 is MDHEN and CDR2 is SYDVKM. This clonotype was picked up a small number of times. The target of this receptor is not known. Base qualities are not recorded, but no much larger clone differs from it by a single base. General conclusions and limits of the study: Some motif variants had previously been reported in the synovial fluid and blood of reactive arthritis patients, which suggests shared mechanisms of disease initiation. A CD8+ phenotype was shown by the disease-linked clones, which were found at relatively low frequencies in peripheral blood. Blood from ankylosing spondylitis patients appeared to be characterized by a TCR beta motif composed of several highly homologous amino acid variants. According to the report, matched synovial fluid samples from ankylosing spondylitis patients were significantly enriched for the disease-linked clones.

The listed sequencing device is Illumina HiSeq 2500. Quantitative 5'-RACE with molecular barcodes was used to prepare TCR beta libraries. The original methods were these. Disease-linked TCR variants were identified with a new computational method built on a probabilistic model of VDJ rearrangement. TCRdb passed the public sequencing reads through fastp at Q25 and MiXCR, retaining productive beta sequences. Under each unique CDR3 protein, matching rows form one entry showing the most common genes and DNA. TCRdb, not the original authors, processed these V and J calls. Present in this sample are about 500,000 distinct CDR3 sequences, more than 9.5% of which were seen just once. The ten most abundant clones make up approximately 6.3% of the sample.

The chain joins TRBV28 to TRBJ2-1; TRBD2 fits 11 bases in the junction. This receptor was taken from a male donor with ankylosing spondylitis. The sequencing sample was made of blood, either unsorted or a sorted T cell fraction (not recorded which). The DNA is TGTGCCAGCAGTGACACGGGACTAGCGGTCGAGCAGTTCTTC. This sequence encodes CASSDTGLAVEQFF. The entire variable domain, with the stretches around the CDR3 drawn from the reference TRBV28 and TRBJ2-1 proteins, is DVKVTQSSRYLVKRTGEKVFLECVQDMDHENMFWYRQDPGLGLRLIYFSYDVKMKEKGDIPEGYSVSREKKERFSLILESASTNQTSMYLCASSDTGLAVEQFFGPGTRLTVL.